This T cell receptor (beta chain) was recorded in a study of cytomegalovirus exposure and HLA in healthy donors. PCR involved 60 Vbeta and 13 Jbeta primers. Data came from immunoSEQ multiplex PCR; TCRdb stores just in-frame clones and leaves some out. The sample consists of 100,000 to 150,000 clones, around 72% of them appearing once. With V trimmed by 1 base and J by 1 base, 4 bases remained unmatched. The CDR3 contains 16 residues. Germline V CDR1 and CDR2: LNHDA, SQIVND (reference sequence). In the case of this clone: The antigen remains undetermined.

Study-wide findings and caveats: In a later analysis, TCR beta V- and J-gene trimming was associated with a missense DCLRE1C variant. Indistinguishable V segments such as TRBV6-2 and TRBV6-3 were excluded. Certain sequence variants were highly shared and formed a cluster, and this cluster was likely a sequencing artifact. After further analysis at a later stage, 15,000 to 20,000 TCR beta sequences were associated with HLA alleles at 0.05 false discovery rate.

The source is a man younger than 40 in good health and CMV-seronegative. The material sequenced was PBMCs. The chain employs TRBV19 and TRBJ2-5, with 9 bases lining up with TRBD2. The CDR3 is CASSIGAGGVQETQYF. The CDR3 DNA follows: TGTGCCAGTAGTATAGGTGCGGGGGGGGTCCAAGAGACCCAGTACTTC.